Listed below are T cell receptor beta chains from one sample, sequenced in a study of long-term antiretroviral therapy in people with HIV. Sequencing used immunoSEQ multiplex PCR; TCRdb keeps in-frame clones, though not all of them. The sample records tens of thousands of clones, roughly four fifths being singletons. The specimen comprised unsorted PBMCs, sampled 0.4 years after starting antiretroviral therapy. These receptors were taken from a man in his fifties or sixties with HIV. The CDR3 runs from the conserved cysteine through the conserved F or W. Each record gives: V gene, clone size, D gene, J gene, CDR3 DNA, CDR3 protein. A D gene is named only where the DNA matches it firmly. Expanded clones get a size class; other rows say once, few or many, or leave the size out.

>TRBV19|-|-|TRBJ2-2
TGTGCCAGTAGTTTCGCCTATATCCCTTCCACCGGGGAGCTGTTTTTT
CASSFAYIPSTGELFF
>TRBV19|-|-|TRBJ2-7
TGTGCCAGTAGTTCCGGGGTATCGTACGAGCAGTACTTC
CASSSGVSYEQYF
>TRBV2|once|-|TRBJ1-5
TGTGCCAGCGGACCGGAGCCTGAGGGTCAGCCCCAGCATTTT
CASGPEPEGQPQHF
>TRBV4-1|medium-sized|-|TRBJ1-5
TGCGCCAGCAGCCAAGCTAGCAATCAGCCCCAGCATTTT
CASSQASNQPQHF
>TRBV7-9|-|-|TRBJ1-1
TGTGCCAGCTGTCAGGGTGGGAACACTGAAGCTTTCTTT
CASCQGGNTEAFF
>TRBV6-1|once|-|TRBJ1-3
TGTGCCAGCAGTGGGGGGAAAATAAGCTCTGGAAACACCATATATTTT
CASSGGKISSGNTIYF
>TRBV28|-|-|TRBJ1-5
TGTGCCGGAAGAGGAGGGATCAATCAGCCCCAGCATTTT
CAGRGGINQPQHF
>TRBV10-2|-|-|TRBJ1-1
TGCGCCAGCAGTTACAGGACAAACACTGAAGCTTTCTTT
CASSYRTNTEAFF
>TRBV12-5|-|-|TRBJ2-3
TGTGCTAGTGGTTTAGGGGAATCCAGCACAGATACGCAGTATTTT
CASGLGESSTDTQYF
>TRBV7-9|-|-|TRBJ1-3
TGTGCCAGCAGCTGGACAGACTCTGGAAACACCATATATTTT
CASSWTDSGNTIYF
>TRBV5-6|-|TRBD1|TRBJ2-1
TGTGCCAGCAGCTTGTGGACAGGGACCTACAATGAGCAGTTCTTC
CASSLWTGTYNEQFF
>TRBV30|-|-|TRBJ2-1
TGTGCCTGGAGTAGGGCCTACAATGAGCAGTTCTTC
CAWSRAYNEQFF
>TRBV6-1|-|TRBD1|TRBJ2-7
TGTGCCAGCAGGGCTACAGGGGGCAAGCAGTACTTC
CASRATGGKQYF
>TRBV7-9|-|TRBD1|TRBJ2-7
TGTGCCAGCAGCTTAGAGTTGGGACAGGGTACCAACGAGCAGTACTTC
CASSLELGQGTNEQYF
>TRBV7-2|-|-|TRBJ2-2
TGTGCCAGCAGCTCTCCAGAACAAATCAGGGTGGGAACCGGGGAGCTGTTTTTT
CASSSPEQIRVGTGELFF
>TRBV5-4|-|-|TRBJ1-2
TGTGCCAGCAGCTTCGCGACCGACAGCTATGGCTACACCTTC
CASSFATDSYGYTF
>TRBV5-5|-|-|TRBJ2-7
TGTGCCAGCAGCTTGATCGGGGCCTACGAGCAGTACTTC
CASSLIGAYEQYF
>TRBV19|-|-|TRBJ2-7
TGTGCCAGTAGTACCTCACCCTATACCTACGAGCAGTACTTC
CASSTSPYTYEQYF
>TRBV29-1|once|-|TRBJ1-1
TGCAGCGTTGTACAGGGTGGCACTGAAGCTTTCTTT
CSVVQGGTEAFF
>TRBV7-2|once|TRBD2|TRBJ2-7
TGTGCCAGCAGTTCCACCGGGACTAGCGGTAGGGAGCAGTACTTC
CASSSTGTSGREQYF
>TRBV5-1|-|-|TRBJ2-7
TGCGCCAGCAGCTTGAGGACCGGTTCCTCCTACGAGCAGTACTTC
CASSLRTGSSYEQYF
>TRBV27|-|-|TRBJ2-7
TGTGCCAGCAGTCCCTCTGCGGCAGGGCGAGACGAGCAGTACTTC
CASSPSAAGRDEQYF
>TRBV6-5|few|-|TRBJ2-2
TGTGCCAGCAGTAGGGACTTTAACACCGGGGAGCTGTTTTTT
CASSRDFNTGELFF